A selection of T cell receptor beta chains follows, all from one sample in a study of control samples from healthy donors and cancer patients. Some clones are missing from TCRdb's copy, which holds only in-frame ones; the method was immunoSEQ multiplex PCR. The data hold about 170,000 clones, with over 85% observed a single time. The sequenced material came from blood. All receptors derive from a woman between 55 and 75 years old in good health. Both conserved end residues are part of each CDR3. A D gene is named only where the DNA matches it firmly. The size of a clone is reported for some rows only, either as once, few or many, or as a class for expanded clones.

TRBV3-1/TRBV3-2	19	-	TRBJ2-1	TRBD2	TGTGCCAGCAGCCTGACCCAAGGGGATGGGAGGGAGGGCGCGGATGAGCAGTTCTTC	CASSLTQGDGREGADEQFF
TRBV24-1	15	-	TRBJ1-2	TRBD1	TGTGCCACCAGTGATTCCAGGACAGGGAACCATGGCTACACCTTC	CATSDSRTGNHGYTF
TRBV3-1/TRBV3-2	13	-	TRBJ2-5	-	TGTGCCAGCAGCCAACGCGAATTAGAGACCCAGTACTTC	CASSQRELETQYF
TRBV28	14	once	TRBJ1-1	-	TGTGCCAGCAGTTCTGGACAACGGGACACTGAAGCTTTCTTT	CASSSGQRDTEAFF
TRBV6-5	13	-	TRBJ1-2	-	TGTGCCAGCAACGAACTCGATAACTATGGCTACACCTTC	CASNELDNYGYTF
TRBV5-1	16	-	TRBJ1-6	-	TGCGCCAGCGCCAGGAGGGCAGGTCAAAATAATTCACCCCTCCACTTT	CASARRAGQNNSPLHF
TRBV3-1/TRBV3-2	14	-	TRBJ2-7	-	TGTGCCAGCAGCCAAGATTTAACAGCCTACGAGCAGTACTTC	CASSQDLTAYEQYF
TRBV4-1	16	few	TRBJ1-1	TRBD1	TGCGCCAGCAGCCAAGACCTCGGACAGGTGAACACTGAAGCTTTCTTT	CASSQDLGQVNTEAFF
TRBV18	13	-	TRBJ1-5	-	TGTGCCAGCTCACCGACAGCTAATCAGCCCCAGCATTTT	CASSPTANQPQHF
TRBV2	15	-	TRBJ2-7	TRBD1	TGTGCCAGCACCAAGGAAGGGACAGGGTCCTACGAGCAGTACTTC	CASTKEGTGSYEQYF
TRBV20-1	14	-	TRBJ1-5	-	TGCAGTGCTAGTACCGGGAGAGGCAATCAGCCCCAGCATTTT	CSASTGRGNQPQHF
TRBV7-9	12	-	TRBJ1-1	-	TGTGCCAGCAGCTTATCGTACACTGAAGCTTTCTTT	CASSLSYTEAFF
TRBV5-5	16	-	TRBJ1-3	TRBD1	TGTGCCAGAAACTTGTGGGCGGACAGGGTTGGAAACACCATATATTTT	CARNLWADRVGNTIYF
TRBV7-2	13	once	TRBJ1-5	-	TGTGCCAGCAGCGTTCAGGGGACGGGGCCCCAGCATTTT	CASSVQGTGPQHF
TRBV2	16	-	TRBJ1-2	TRBD1	TGTGCCAGCCGAAGACGGAGCCAGGGGGCTGTCTATGGCTACACCTTC	CASRRRSQGAVYGYTF
TRBV6-6	13	-	TRBJ1-1	TRBD1	TGTGCCAGTAAGACAGGGCAGAACACTGAAGCTTTCTTT	CASKTGQNTEAFF
TRBV24-1	17	-	TRBJ2-5	TRBD2	TGTGCCACCAGTGATCCGAGGACTAGCGGGGGCCAAGAGACCCAGTACTTC	CATSDPRTSGGQETQYF
TRBV7-8	16	-	TRBJ1-2	-	TGTGCCAGCAGCGATAGGAAAAAGAGGGTTAACTATGGCTACACCTTC	CASSDRKKRVNYGYTF
TRBV4-1	15	-	TRBJ2-3	-	TGCGCCAGCAGCCAAGATCGGCTAGAGGTAGATACGCAGTATTTT	CASSQDRLEVDTQYF
TRBV7-8	19	-	TRBJ1-5	-	TGTGCCAGCAGCTTAGGCGTGGACGGAGGTTTCTATAGCAATCAGCCCCAGCATTTT	CASSLGVDGGFYSNQPQHF
TRBV19	19	once	TRBJ2-2	-	TGTGCCAGTAGTCCAAGGGAGTGGTTTACAGGGCAGAACACCGGGGAGCTGTTTTTT	CASSPREWFTGQNTGELFF
TRBV19	13	once	TRBJ1-4	-	TGTGCCAGTAGTAGCAGGGGACGGGAAAAACTGTTTTTT	CASSSRGREKLFF
TRBV5-6	18	-	TRBJ2-1	TRBD2	TGTGCCAGCAGCTTGTACGGGGGGACGACCTTGGACTACAATGAGCAGTTCTTC	CASSLYGGTTLDYNEQFF
TRBV11-2	15	-	TRBJ2-2	-	TGTGCCAGCAGCTTAGCGGCATGGGCAGGCGGGGAGCTGTTTTTT	CASSLAAWAGGELFF
TRBV5-1	16	-	TRBJ1-5	-	TGCGCCAGCAGCTTGGGGGAACTCGGGGGCAATCAGCCCCAGCATTTT	CASSLGELGGNQPQHF
TRBV5-6	14	-	TRBJ1-6	-	TGTGCCAGCAGCTTGACAGGGCTGAATTCACCCCTCCACTTT	CASSLTGLNSPLHF
TRBV10-3	17	-	TRBJ2-1	TRBD1	TGTGCCATCAGTGAGTTAGGGACAGGGGTTACCTACAATGAGCAGTTCTTC	CAISELGTGVTYNEQFF
TRBV4-1	14	-	TRBJ1-1	-	TGCGCCAGCAGAGGAGCGACATCTAACACTGAAGCTTTCTTT	CASRGATSNTEAFF
TRBV6-2/TRBV6-3	12	-	TRBJ2-7	-	TGTGCCAGCAGTACCTACTCCGACGAGCAGTACTTC	CASSTYSDEQYF
TRBV7-2	15	-	TRBJ2-3	TRBD2	TGTGCCAGCAGCTCCCTAGCGGGGGGGCAAGATACGCAGTATTTT	CASSSLAGGQDTQYF
TRBV21-1	15	-	TRBJ1-2	-	TGTGCCAGCAGCAAGACAGGCCCGTCTAACTATGGCTACACCTTC	CASSKTGPSNYGYTF
TRBV6-2/TRBV6-3	14	few	TRBJ2-7	TRBD1	TGTGCCAGCAGTGCCGGGACAGGGGGCGTCGAGCAGTACTTC	CASSAGTGGVEQYF
TRBV14	14	-	TRBJ2-7	-	TGTGCCAGCAGCCAGTTCCAGAGCTCCTACGAGCAGTACTTC	CASSQFQSSYEQYF
TRBV12-3/TRBV12-4	11	once	TRBJ1-2	-	TGTGCCAGCAGTTTATTCCGGGTTTACACCTTC	CASSLFRVYTF
TRBV5-1	14	-	TRBJ2-1	-	TGCGCCAGCAGCTTGGGAGGGGGCTACAATGAGCAGTTCTTC	CASSLGGGYNEQFF
TRBV4-3	18	-	TRBJ1-4	TRBD1	TGCGCCAGCAGCCGTGACAGGGTGAAGCTTCTCGCTAATGAAAAACTGTTTTTT	CASSRDRVKLLANEKLFF
TRBV27	17	-	TRBJ2-6	-	TGTGCCAGCAGTTTAGAAGTCGGGCTATCAGGGGCCAACGTCCTGACTTTC	CASSLEVGLSGANVLTF
TRBV18	16	-	TRBJ1-1	-	TGTGCCAGCTCACCACCGATTCCGGGGGCTCACACTGAAGCTTTCTTT	CASSPPIPGAHTEAFF
TRBV30	12	-	TRBJ1-1	-	TGTGCCCGCAGGGAGGGGCGGACTGAAGCTTTCTTT	CARREGRTEAFF
TRBV28	15	once	TRBJ1-6	TRBD1	TGTGCCAGCAGACCCTCCGGGACAGGGAGTTCACCCCTCCACTTT	CASRPSGTGSSPLHF
TRBV19	14	-	TRBJ1-1	-	TGTGCCAGTAGTATACGAGGTCCCAACACTGAAGCTTTCTTT	CASSIRGPNTEAFF
TRBV5-6	14	-	TRBJ1-1	-	TGTGCCAGCGACCAAGGGGGAATGAGAACTGAAGCTTTCTTT	CASDQGGMRTEAFF
TRBV6-2/TRBV6-3	12	-	TRBJ1-2	-	TGTGCCAGCAGTCCCCCGACACATGGCTACACCTTC	CASSPPTHGYTF
TRBV4-3	13	-	TRBJ2-7	-	TGCGCCAGCAGCCAAAGCAGGTGGTCGGGGCAGTACTTC	CASSQSRWSGQYF
TRBV7-9	18	-	TRBJ1-4	-	TGTGCCAGCAGCTTAGGGGCAGGAACCTTTGCAACTAATGAAAAACTGTTTTTT	CASSLGAGTFATNEKLFF
TRBV2	14	-	TRBJ2-3	TRBD2	TGTGCCAGCCTGAGCGGGGGGATCACAGATACGCAGTATTTT	CASLSGGITDTQYF
TRBV5-4	15	-	TRBJ2-3	-	TGTGCCAGCAGTTACCGGGACACGGTTGGAGATACGCAGTATTTT	CASSYRDTVGDTQYF
TRBV19	17	-	TRBJ1-2	TRBD1	TGTGCCAGTAGTATAACCCCAGGGGGCAGGATCAACTATGGCTACACCTTC	CASSITPGGRINYGYTF
TRBV9	15	-	TRBJ1-5	TRBD1	TGTGCCAGCAGCGTAGGAGGACAGGGGAAACAGCCCCAGCATTTT	CASSVGGQGKQPQHF
TRBV18	14	-	TRBJ1-5	-	TGTGCCAGCTCATCTTCGGGAGGCAATCAGCCCCAGCATTTT	CASSSSGGNQPQHF
TRBV2	13	-	TRBJ1-1	TRBD1	TGTGCCAGCAATGACAGGGTACGGACTGAAGCTTTCTTT	CASNDRVRTEAFF